These T cell receptor beta chains were read from a single sample in a study of T cell repertoires in cytomegalovirus infection. These receptors' antigens are unknown. MiXCR, run by TCRdb on the reads, gives a single entry per CDR3 protein. The table records about 740,000 distinct CDR3 sequences, around 31% of them present only once. The sample consisted of cultured PBMCs, taken from culture after CMV antigen stimulation. The receptor set was obtained from a human donor in good health (CMV status not recorded). Some clones in this sample may be carry-over from other donors' samples. Each CDR3 is given with its conserved first and last residue. The D gene is left open where the match is weak. Size values are once, few and many counts, or a class for expanded clones, and some rows have none.

CASSRTIGGHEQFF,TGTGCCAGCAGCCGGACTATAGGTGGCCATGAGCAGTTCTTC,.,TRBV7-2,TRBJ2-1,.
CASSYLYPGSTNEKLFF,TGTGCCAGCAGTTACCTCTACCCGGGGAGCACTAATGAAAAACTGTTTTTT,.,TRBV6-6,TRBJ1-4,few
CASSLGLRRDTDTQYF,TGTGCCAGCAGCTTAGGGCTGCGACGGGACACAGATACGCAGTATTTT,.,TRBV11-2,TRBJ2-3,.
CASSYPLSYNEQFF,TGTGCCAGCAGTTACCCCCTCTCCTACAATGAGCAGTTCTTC,.,TRBV6-2/TRBV6-3,TRBJ2-1,few
CASSLAFGTRSHEQYF,TGTGCCAGCAGCTTAGCATTCGGCACTCGGTCCCACGAGCAGTACTTC,.,TRBV13,TRBJ2-7,once
CASSEAGGARDGYTF,TGTGCCAGCAGTGAAGCAGGGGGGGCGAGGGATGGCTACACCTTC,.,TRBV2,TRBJ1-2,few
CASSTSNGGYYEQYF,TGTGCCAGCAGCACTTCCAATGGGGGGTATTACGAGCAGTACTTC,.,TRBV7-9,TRBJ2-7,.
CASSLRLAGTGELFF,TGTGCCAGCAGCCTCCGACTAGCGGGCACCGGGGAGCTGTTTTTT,TRBD2,TRBV7-2,TRBJ2-2,many
CASRRDRGNTIYF,TGTGCCAGCCGACGGGACAGGGGAAACACCATATATTTT,TRBD1,TRBV6-2/TRBV6-3,TRBJ1-3,few
CASSPKGGSTDTQYF,TGTGCCAGCAGCCCTAAGGGCGGATCCACAGATACGCAGTATTTT,.,TRBV7-2,TRBJ2-3,many
CSCRSGLGTEAFF,TGCAGTTGTCGTTCAGGCTTGGGCACTGAAGCTTTCTTT,.,TRBV20-1,TRBJ1-1,.
CASSFTSGRRGNEQFF,TGTGCCAGCAGTTTTACCAGCGGGAGACGGGGCAATGAGCAGTTCTTC,TRBD2,TRBV12-3/TRBV12-4,TRBJ2-1,few
CASSESPPDPYEQYF,TGTGCCAGCAGTGAAAGTCCGCCGGATCCCTACGAGCAGTACTTC,.,TRBV6-1,TRBJ2-7,.
CASSLTGLRPHF,TGTGCCAGCAGCTTAACCGGGCTACGGCCTCACTTC,.,TRBV7-2,TRBJ2-5,many
CASSQEILGVNEQFF,TGCGCCAGCAGCCAAGAAATCCTAGGGGTAAATGAGCAGTTCTTC,.,TRBV4-1,TRBJ2-1,few
CASRPWWAGPDEQFF,TGTGCCAGCAGGCCTTGGTGGGCCGGTCCGGATGAGCAGTTCTTC,.,TRBV6-1,TRBJ2-1,.
CASSWVDTQYF,TGTGCCAGCAGCTGGGTAGATACGCAGTATTTT,.,TRBV7-2,TRBJ2-3,few
CASTRTSGSGTGELFF,TGTGCCAGCACTAGGACTAGCGGGAGTGGCACCGGGGAGCTGTTTTTT,TRBD2,TRBV14,TRBJ2-2,.
CASSFSDSGYEQYF,TGTGCCAGCAGCTTCTCCGACTCCGGGTACGAGCAGTACTTC,.,TRBV11-2,TRBJ2-7,.
CASSHRPGQGFVEQYF,TGCGCCAGCAGCCATCGCCCGGGACAGGGGTTTGTAGAGCAGTACTTC,TRBD1,TRBV4-1,TRBJ2-7,.
CASSDGYQPQHF,TGCGCCAGCAGTGATGGCTATCAGCCCCAGCATTTT,.,TRBV10-2,TRBJ1-5,few
CASSPRINQPQHF,TGTGCCAGCAGTCCCCGGATAAATCAGCCCCAGCATTTT,.,TRBV6-2/TRBV6-3,TRBJ1-5,few
CSARDQGKGGAFF,TGCAGTGCTAGAGATCAGGGGAAGGGTGGAGCTTTCTTT,.,TRBV20-1,TRBJ1-1,.